A single sample is the source of the 11 T cell receptor beta chains below, sequenced in a study of CD8 T cells in ankylosing spondylitis. Whole-study results and caveats: A motif of under ten highly homologous TCR beta variants was seen as apparently characteristic of ankylosing spondylitis blood.

Their cognate antigens are unknown. TCRdb reprocessed the 5' RACE reads via MiXCR and lists one record per CDR3 protein. Found here are hundreds of thousands of distinct CDR3 sequences, roughly an eighth of them singletons; the top ten hold around 7%. The material sequenced was blood, either unsorted or a sorted T cell fraction (not recorded which). The receptor source for this set is a male donor with ankylosing spondylitis.

The chain links TRBV12-3 or TRBV12-4 to TRBJ1-2, with TRBD1 as a possible D gene (6 bases). Trimming stripped 5 bases from V and 4 bases from J, with 14 bases between. CDR3 length: 14 residues. The CDR3 DNA reads TGTGCCAGCAGTCTACGGACAGAGACCTATGGCTACACCTTC. Translation: CASSLRTETYGYTF.

The genes are TRBV20-1 and TRBJ1-5; 7 nucleotides match TRBD1. Germline-derived CDR1 and CDR2 are DFQATT and SNEGSKA (reference sequence). There are 14 residues in the CDR3. Trimming removed 3 bases from V and 5 bases from J; junction bases left unmatched: 7. The CDR3 sequence: CSASLTGLDQPQHF. CDR3 DNA sequence: TGCAGTGCTAGCTTGACAGGGCTGGATCAGCCCCAGCATTTT.

The chain uses TRBV20-1 and TRBJ2-5; TRBD2 aligns across 10 bases. V was clipped by 2 bases and J by 4 bases; unmatched bases: 7. CDR1 and CDR2 (germline): DFQATT, SNEGSKA (reference sequence). This CDR3 contains 15 residues. In DNA form, the CDR3 reads TGCAGTGCTAGAAGCGGACTAGCGGCCGGAGAGACCCAGTACTTC. As protein: CSARSGLAAGETQYF.

This clonotype came up a few times. The chain joins TRBV27 to TRBJ1-6, with D uncertain. Trimming removed 6 bases at V and 10 bases at J, with 16 bases between. The CDR3 has 14 residues. From germline, CDR1 is MNHEY and CDR2 SMNVEV (reference sequence). The CDR3 region has the DNA TGTGCCAGCAGACAAACAGCCGAAGTATCACCCCTCCACTTT. This translates into CASRQTAEVSPLHF.

The CDR3 loop is CASSLNRDRGTEAFF. The DNA of the CDR3 is TGTGCCAGCAGCTTAAATCGGGACAGGGGCACTGAAGCTTTCTTT. This rearrangement joins TRBV7-8 to TRBJ1-1; 10 bases map to TRBD1. Germline CDR1 reads SGHVS; CDR2 reads FQNEAQ. The CDR3 loop spans 15 amino acids. The ends lost 2 bases at V and 4 bases at J; junction bases unmatched: 4.

The V and J genes are TRBV20-1 and TRBJ2-5; 7 nucleotides agree with TRBD1. The germline gives CDR1 DFQATT, CDR2 SNEGSKA (reference sequence). This CDR3 contains 12 residues. V dropped 2 bases and J dropped 10; count of bases not matched to a gene: 7. Here the CDR3 DNA reads TGCAGTGCTAGACCGACATCAGGGGGCCAGTACTTC. It translates to CSARPTSGGQYF.

V and J are TRBV6-5 and TRBJ1-2; D remains unclear. In germline, CDR1 is MNHEY, CDR2 SVGAGI. The CDR3 contains 14 residues. Trimming shortened V by 0 bases and J by 5 bases, and 10 bases separated the two germline ends. In DNA form, the CDR3 reads TGTGCCAGCAGTTACTCGATGTCAGAGTATGGCTACACCTTC. Translation: CASSYSMSEYGYTF.

The sample holds a few counts of this clonotype. J is TRBJ2-7 and V is TRBV5-1; the match to TRBD1 covers 9 bases. The CDR3 contains 18 residues. Looked up from germline, CDR1 is SGHRS and CDR2 is YFSETQ. V dropped 0 bases and J dropped 1; count of bases not matched to a gene: 11. The CDR3, as DNA: TGCGCCAGCAGCTTGGGCCCCAGTTCGGGACAGGGTTCCTACGAGCAGTACGTC. Amino acid sequence: CASSLGPSSGQGSYEQYV.

This clonotype was recorded many times. V and J are TRBV5-1 and TRBJ2-5; D is uncertain. The CDR3 covers 14 residues. The germline CDR1 and CDR2 sequences are SGHRS and YFSETQ. The V and J ends lost 1 base and 0 bases respectively, with 7 bases between them. In nucleotides, the CDR3 is TGCGCCAGCAGCTTGACCCCGAACCAAGAGACCCAGTACTTC. Its translation: CASSLTPNQETQYF.

The chain carries TRBV20-1 and TRBJ2-5, with D uncertain. The CDR3 totals 13 residues. V lost 2 bases and J 5 bases, leaving 12 bases between the germline ends. Germline CDR1 and CDR2: DFQATT and SNEGSKA (reference sequence). CDR3: CSARHPGRETQYF. In DNA, the CDR3 is TGCAGTGCTAGACACCCGGGTCGGGAGACCCAGTACTTC.

Ten or more counts support this clonotype. V and J are TRBV29-1 and TRBJ1-2; D remains ambiguous. The CDR3 has 14 residues. From germline, CDR1 is SQVTM and CDR2 ANQGSEA. V lost 5 bases to trimming and J lost 0 bases, with 13 bases between them. The CDR3, as DNA: TGCAGCGTTCTTCCGGACGCAACTAACTATGGCTACACCTTC. Residues: CSVLPDATNYGYTF. Together with reference TRBV29-1 and TRBJ1-2, the CDR3 gives the full variable domain: SAVISQKPSRDICQRGTSLTIQCQVDSQVTMMFWYRQQPGQSLTLIATANQGSEATYESGFVIDKFPISRPNLTFSTLTVSNMSPEDSSIYLCSVLPDATNYGYTFGSGTRLTVV.